These 15 T cell receptor beta chains originate from one sample sequenced in a study of memory CD4+ T cells and cytomegalovirus serostatus. Single viable CD3+CD4+CD8-CD45RO+ cells were sorted as the memory CD4+ T cells. Sequenced by immunoSEQ multiplex PCR; TCRdb stores in-frame clones only, minus some. Altogether 55,000 to 65,000 clones are present, roughly 84% being singletons, with the ten largest covering under 0.5%. Sequenced sample: memory CD4+ T cells from blood. Receptor source: an adult in good health and CMV-seronegative. Some clones in this sample may be carry-over from other donors' samples.

For the CDR3, the DNA is TGTGCCAGCAGCTCCCGCCCTGCCGGGGAGCTGTTTTTT. Its protein is CASSSRPAGELFF. V is TRBV7-2 and J is TRBJ2-2; D is undetermined. The V gene lost 4 bases and the J gene lost 6 bases, with 9 bases spanning the gap. CDR1 is SGHTA, CDR2 FQGNSA, per germline. The CDR3 contains 13 residues.

The count of this clone is one. The rearrangement links TRBV28 to TRBJ2-1; weak D call: TRBD2 (6 bases). CDR3 length: 14 amino acids. In germline, CDR1 is MDHEN, CDR2 SYDVKM. The ends were cut back, 7 bases at V and 5 bases at J, with 15 bases in the middle. CDR3 DNA: TGTGCCAGCACCCCGGACGGGGGAAACAATGAGCAGTTCTTC. Translating gives CASTPDGGNNEQFF.

The chain uses TRBV7-9 and TRBJ2-3; no clear D. Germline CDR1 reads SEHNR; CDR2 reads FQNEAQ (reference sequence). V was pared by 1 base and J by 0 bases, with 8 bases between. The CDR3 length is 15 residues. This CDR3 is CASSLGTPSTDTQYF. CDR3 in DNA: TGTGCCAGCAGCTTAGGTACTCCTAGCACAGATACGCAGTATTTT.

The chain recombines TRBV19 with TRBJ2-5; the match to TRBD1 covers 7 bases. J was trimmed by 2 bases and V by 8 bases; bases with no gene match: 11. Looked up from germline, CDR1 is LNHDA and CDR2 is SQIVND (reference sequence). This CDR3 has 15 amino acids. The CDR3 DNA is TGTGCCAGTGCCGCGAACAGGGGACCGCAAGAGACCCAGTACTTC. Protein: CASAANRGPQETQYF. The full variable domain, its missing parts supplied by reference TRBV19 and TRBJ2-5, is DGGITQSPKYLFRKEGQNVTLSCEQNLNHDAMYWYRQDPGQGLRLIYYSQIVNDFQKGDIAEGYSVSREKKESFPLTVTSAQKNPTAFYLCASAANRGPQETQYFGPGTRLLVL.

This chain joins TRBV7-8 and TRBJ2-7, with 7 bases matching TRBD2. Germline V gene data show CDR1 as SGHVS and CDR2 as FQNEAQ. The CDR3 is 15 residues long. The V gene end was trimmed by 1 base and the J gene end by 2 bases; junction bases not matched to a gene: 5. CDR3 sequence (DNA): TGTGCCAGCAGCTTAGGCGGGAGCGGACCCTACGAGCAGTACTTC. Translated: CASSLGGSGPYEQYF.

This chain joins TRBV11-2 and TRBJ2-3; D ambiguous. Germline V gives CDR1 SGHAT, CDR2 FQNNGV. V was cut by 4 bases and J by 3 bases, with 5 bases left in between. This CDR3 comprises 12 residues. CDR3 sequence reads: CASSSLTDTQYF. In nucleotides, the CDR3 is TGTGCCAGCAGCTCCTTGACAGATACGCAGTATTTT.

This chain joins TRBV6-6 and TRBJ1-3, with TRBD1 matching over 8 bases. The trim removed 5 bases at V and 4 bases at J, leaving 7 bases unmatched. There are 15 residues in the CDR3. Germline V gene lookup returns CDR1 MNHNY and CDR2 SVGAGI (reference sequence). CDR3 sequence (DNA): TGTGCCAGCAGTACCGGGACAGGCGGCGGAAACACCATATATTTT. It is translated as CASSTGTGGGNTIYF.

The J gene is TRBJ1-2, the V gene TRBV28, with D hard to call. The germline V gene encodes CDR1 MDHEN and CDR2 SYDVKM. This CDR3 has 12 residues. The V end was cut by 8 bases, the J end by 0 bases, with 7 bases between. CDR3 sequence: CASGRANYGYTF. CDR3 nucleotides: TGTGCCAGCGGCAGAGCTAACTATGGCTACACCTTC.

The chain uses TRBV10-3 and TRBJ2-1; 10 nucleotides match TRBD2. CDR1 is ENHRY, CDR2 SYGVKD, per germline. CDR3 length: 13 amino acids. After removal of 5 bases from V and 10 bases from J, the junction contained 5 bases not matched to a gene. Here the CDR3 reads CAISLAGEGEQFF. The CDR3 DNA is TGTGCCATCAGTCTAGCGGGAGAGGGGGAGCAGTTCTTC.

The chain combines TRBV4-1 with TRBJ2-1; a weak D match, TRBD2 (5 bases). The CDR3 loop spans 16 amino acids. Germline-derived CDR1 and CDR2 are MGHRA and YSYEKL. V lost 1 base and J lost 0, with 10 bases in between. CDR3 bases: TGCGCCAGCAGCCAAGTGGACTTAATCTCCTACAATGAGCAGTTCTTC. This sequence encodes CASSQVDLISYNEQFF.

Here the CDR3 reads CASSLNLLAPNYNEQFF. Written as DNA, the CDR3 is TGTGCCAGCAGTTTGAATTTGCTAGCTCCTAACTACAATGAGCAGTTCTTC. The V and J genes are TRBV27 and TRBJ2-1, with D possibly matching TRBD2 (5 bases). Between the trimmed V and J ends, which lost 3 bases and 3 bases, there was a span of 18 bases. Germline V gene data show CDR1 as MNHEY and CDR2 as SMNVEV (reference sequence). CDR3 length: 17 amino acids.

The CDR3 is CASSSGLAGGYEQYF. CDR3 nucleotide sequence: TGTGCCAGCAGTTCTGGACTAGCGGGAGGATACGAGCAGTACTTC. The rearrangement uses TRBV2 and TRBJ2-7; 14 bases line up with TRBD2. This CDR3 region has 15 residues. With V trimmed by 5 bases and J by 4 bases, 4 bases remained unmatched. CDR1 is SNHLY and CDR2 is FYNNEI in the germline V gene.

This sequence joins TRBV5-1 and TRBJ1-1, with TRBD1 matching over 8 bases. The CDR3 totals 15 residues. CDR1 and CDR2 from the germline V gene are SGHRS and YFSETQ. Germline trimming cut 1 base from V and 1 base from J; bases unmatched to any gene: 3. The CDR3 DNA reads as TGCGCCAGCAGCTTGACCGGGACAGGGAACACTGAAGCTTTCTTT. Translated: CASSLTGTGNTEAFF.

This clone was recorded once. The V call is TRBV7-9, the J call TRBJ2-2; 13 bases line up with TRBD2. The CDR3 extends over 19 amino acids. The J segment lost 5 bases and the V segment lost 4 bases, leaving 13 bases of the junction unmatched. The germline gives CDR1 SEHNR, CDR2 FQNEAQ (reference sequence). The CDR3 nucleotides are TGTGCCAGCAGCTCTGACGTCAAGGGACTAGCGGGAACTACCGGGGAGCTGTTTTTT. It specifies CASSSDVKGLAGTTGELFF.

This sequence joins TRBV28 and TRBJ1-5; D gene unclear. Germline CDR1 reads MDHEN; CDR2 reads SYDVKM. The CDR3 has 15 amino acids. Deletions cut 2 bases from V and 4 bases from J, with 12 bases between. In nucleotides, the CDR3 is TGTGCCAGCAGTTTAGTTAGGTCCTCGAATCAGCCCCAGCATTTT. Its translation: CASSLVRSSNQPQHF.